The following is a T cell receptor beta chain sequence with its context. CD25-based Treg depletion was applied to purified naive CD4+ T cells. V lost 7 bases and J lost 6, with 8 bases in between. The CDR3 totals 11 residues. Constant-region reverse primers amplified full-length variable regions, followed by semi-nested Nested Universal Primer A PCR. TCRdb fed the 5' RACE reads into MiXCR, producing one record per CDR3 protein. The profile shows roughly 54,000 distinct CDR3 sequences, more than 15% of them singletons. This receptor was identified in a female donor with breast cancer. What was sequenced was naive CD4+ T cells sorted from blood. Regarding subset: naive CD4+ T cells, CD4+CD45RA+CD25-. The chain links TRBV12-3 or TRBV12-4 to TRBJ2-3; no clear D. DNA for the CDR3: TGTGCCAGCACCCTGAGTGATACGCAGTATTTT. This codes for CASTLSDTQYF.